This TCR beta chain is drawn from a study of T cell changes during pregnancy in multiple sclerosis. Using immunoSEQ multiplex PCR, the repertoire was profiled, and TCRdb retains in-frame clones only, with some absent. The sample contains about 40,000 clones, 88% of which appear only once. This CDR3 spans 16 amino acids. V trimming: 4 bases; J trimming: 4 bases; junction bases outside the gene matches: 12. From germline, CDR1 is MDHEN and CDR2 SYDVKM. The sequence derives from a female donor in good health, enrolled as a control in a pregnancy study. This sample comprised peripheral blood, obtained in the first trimester of pregnancy. This sequence joins TRBV28 and TRBJ2-7; 8 bases match TRBD1. Here the CDR3 reads CASSSPGGPRGYEQYF. CDR3 sequence (DNA): TGTGCCAGCAGTTCCCCAGGGGGCCCACGGGGGTACGAGCAGTACTTC. Complete variable domain (other parts from reference TRBV28 and TRBJ2-7): DVKVTQSSRYLVKRTGEKVFLECVQDMDHENMFWYRQDPGLGLRLIYFSYDVKMKEKGDIPEGYSVSREKKERFSLILESASTNQTSMYLCASSSPGGPRGYEQYFGPGTRLTVT.